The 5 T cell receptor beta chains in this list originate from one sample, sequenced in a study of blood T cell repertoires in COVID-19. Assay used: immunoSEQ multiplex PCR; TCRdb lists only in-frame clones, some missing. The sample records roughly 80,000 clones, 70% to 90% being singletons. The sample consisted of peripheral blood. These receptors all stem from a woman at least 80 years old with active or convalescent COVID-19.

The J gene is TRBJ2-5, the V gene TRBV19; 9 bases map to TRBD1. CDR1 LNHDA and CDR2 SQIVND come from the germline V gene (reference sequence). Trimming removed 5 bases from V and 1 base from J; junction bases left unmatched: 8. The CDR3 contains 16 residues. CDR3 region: CASSSQGAAGQETQYF. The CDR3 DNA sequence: TGTGCCAGTAGTTCACAGGGGGCGGCGGGCCAAGAGACCCAGTACTTC.

The CDR3 nucleotides are TGTGCCAGCAGCTTGGGAGGGCTAGCGGGGAACACCGGGGAGCTGTTTTTT. Translation: CASSLGGLAGNTGELFF. V is TRBV5-4 and J is TRBJ2-2, with 8 positions matching TRBD2. V shed 0 bases, J shed 1 base, and the junction held 5 bases outside the gene matches. This CDR3 contains 17 residues. CDR1 is SGHNT, CDR2 YYREEE, per germline (reference sequence).

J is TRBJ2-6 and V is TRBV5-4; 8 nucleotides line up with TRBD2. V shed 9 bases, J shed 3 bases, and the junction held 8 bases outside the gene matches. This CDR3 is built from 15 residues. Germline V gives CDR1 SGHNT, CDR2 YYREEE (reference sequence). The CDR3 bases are TGTGCCAATTCCGGGACTAGAAGTGGGGCCAACGTCCTGACTTTC. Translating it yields CANSGTRSGANVLTF.

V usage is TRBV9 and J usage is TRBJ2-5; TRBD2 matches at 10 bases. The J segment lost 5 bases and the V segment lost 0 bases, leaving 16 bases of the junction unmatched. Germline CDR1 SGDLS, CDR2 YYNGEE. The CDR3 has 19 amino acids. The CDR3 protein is CASSVGETAGGSRGETQYF. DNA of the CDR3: TGTGCCAGCAGCGTAGGGGAAACAGCGGGAGGGAGCCGGGGGGAGACCCAGTACTTC.

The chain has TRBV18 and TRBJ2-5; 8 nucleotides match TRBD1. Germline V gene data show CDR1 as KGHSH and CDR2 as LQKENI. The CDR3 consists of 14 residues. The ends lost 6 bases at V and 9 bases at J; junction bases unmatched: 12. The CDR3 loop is CASSRDRGLEAQYF. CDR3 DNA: TGTGCCAGCTCGCGCGACAGGGGCCTCGAGGCCCAGTACTTC.